This TCR beta chain stems from a study of cytotoxic CD8 clonotypes in ibrutinib-treated CLL (dated by TCRdb to 2020 to 2022). Regarding the research as a whole: In this cohort, approximately 14 patients were treatment-naive and some 10 were relapsed/refractory, while 17 to 18 had unmutated IGHV. Cryopreserved peripheral blood mononuclear cells were obtained before treatment, at response, and at either sustained remission or disease progression. An average of approximately 260,000 productive templates and approximately 91,000 productive rearrangements was obtained per sample. Responses were partial in roughly 24 patients and complete in 2; after median about 70 months follow-up, about 15 stayed in remission and about twelve progressed. Longitudinal samples were available for about 30% of the roughly 90 trial participants. Patients were still on ibrutinib when every remission and progressive disease sample was collected. Samples at response were collected after a median of about twelve months of treatment, with a range of about 6 to 40 months. Findings and caveats that apply to the study as a whole: Baseline clonality exceeded that of age-matched healthy donors and correlated strongly with circulating CD8+ T-cell counts. Sampling times were not matched between patients in sustained remission and patients whose disease was progressing, and lymph node repertoires were not examined. At ibrutinib response clonality went up, during sustained remission it held steady, and at progression it dropped back toward baseline. Public clonotypes were rare and either shrank or stayed stable during treatment, and the rise in clonality at ibrutinib response reflected expansion of private clonotypes.

The CDR1 and CDR2 encoded by the germline V gene are SGHTA and FQGNSA. There are 15 amino acids in the CDR3, from cysteine to phenylalanine inclusive. The CDR3 DNA has 45 bases and is translated from base 1. V is cut by 5 bases and J by 4 bases, and the space between the germline ends is 17 bases. On a MiSeq, deep resolution sequencing aimed for a depth between 1 in 1 million and 1 in 200,000 T cells, with each clonotype covered approximately 9.8x on average. The immunoSEQ hsTCRB Kit was used to generate the TCR beta libraries. In the paper's pipeline: Data were analyzed with ImmunoSEQ Data Assistant and ImmunoSEQ Analyzer, with V, D and J genes assigned per IMGT definitions. Clonality was computed as one minus normalized Shannon entropy of productive rearrangement frequencies, ranging from 0 to 1. Public clonotype analysis was restricted to overrepresented clonotypes comprising at least 0.05% of each patient's repertoire. About a dozen age-matched healthy donor repertoires from immuneACCESS served as clonality controls. In TCRdb, the immuneACCESS table is reduced to in-frame sequences with V and J assigned. These tables do not hold every clone; where another copy was compared, an unresolved V gene accounts for under half, and the others remain unexplained. V, J and clone size are those of that table, while D and trimming were read from the DNA. A total of about 200,000 clones appear in this sample, about two thirds of them only once. Together, the top ten hold about an eighth of the sample.

This specimen's time point label, interpreted: roughly 2 years on ibrutinib. For TCR beta library preparation, 1.5 to 2.5 micrograms of genomic DNA was extracted from cryopreserved PBMCs. Longitudinal blood samples from CLL patients on ibrutinib monotherapy underwent high-throughput TCR beta sequencing. The patients took part in an open-label, single-center phase 2 trial of ibrutinib monotherapy. This clone was detected a few times. Its antigen remains undetermined. Per-base qualities were not stored, and no clone one base away is much larger. This receptor was obtained from a human donor with chronic lymphocytic leukemia. The material was PBMCs, obtained after 24 months of ibrutinib treatment. The chain is encoded by TRBV7-2 joined to TRBJ1-2, with no confident D gene call. The base sequence is TGTGCCAGCAGCGCCCGGGAGCACCAACCCTATGGCTACACCTTC. It specifies CASSAREHQPYGYTF.